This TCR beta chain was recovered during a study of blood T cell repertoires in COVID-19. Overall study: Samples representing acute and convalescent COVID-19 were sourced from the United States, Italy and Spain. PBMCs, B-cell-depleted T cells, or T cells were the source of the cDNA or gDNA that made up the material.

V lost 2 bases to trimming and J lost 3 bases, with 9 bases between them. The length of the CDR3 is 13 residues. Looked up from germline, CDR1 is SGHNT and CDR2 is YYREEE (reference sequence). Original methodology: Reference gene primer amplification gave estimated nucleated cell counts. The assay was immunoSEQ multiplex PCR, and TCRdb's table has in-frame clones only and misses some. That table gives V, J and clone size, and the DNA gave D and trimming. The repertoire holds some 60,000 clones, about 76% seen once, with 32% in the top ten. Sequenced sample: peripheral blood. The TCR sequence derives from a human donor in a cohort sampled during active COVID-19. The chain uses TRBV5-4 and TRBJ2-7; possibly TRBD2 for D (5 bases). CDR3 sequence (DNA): TGTGCCAGCAGCTTAACGAGGGACTACGAGCAGTACTTC. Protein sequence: CASSLTRDYEQYF.